This T cell receptor beta chain is drawn from a study of blood T cell repertoires in COVID-19. About the research overall: Donors in the United States, Italy and Spain gave samples during acute or convalescent COVID-19. In each case, the material was cDNA or gDNA derived from T cells, B-cell-depleted T cells, or PBMCs.

This CDR3 has 14 amino acids. Between the trimmed V and J ends, which lost 0 bases and 10 bases, there was a span of 13 bases. In germline, CDR1 is GTSNPN, CDR2 SVGIG (reference sequence). This clone was counted only a few times. Libraries were prepared by immunoSEQ multiplex PCR; TCRdb keeps only in-frame clonotypes and omits some of them. Of roughly 57,000 clones in the sample, 80% to 95% are singletons; the top ten hold roughly 15%. The sample was peripheral blood. This clonotype was obtained from a man older than 75 with acute or convalescent COVID-19. The rearrangement links TRBV30 to TRBJ1-6; D possibly corresponds to TRBD1 (6 bases). The CDR3 bases are TGTGCCTGGAGTGTGGCAGGGGCACGGTCACCCCTCCACTTT. It translates to CAWSVAGARSPLHF. Variable domain in full (rest from reference TRBV30 and TRBJ1-6): SQTIHQWPATLVQPVGSPLSLECTVEGTSNPNLYWYRQAAGRGLQLLFYSVGIGQISSEVPQNLSASRPQDRQFILSSKKLLLSDSGFYLCAWSVAGARSPLHFGNGTRLTVT.